This T cell receptor beta chain is drawn from a study of neurological immune-mediated disorders. Overall study context: Multiple sclerosis patients numbering 34 comprised approximately 30 relapsing-remitting and 3 secondary progressive patients.

V was clipped by 7 bases and J by 5 bases, with 17 bases between them. Germline V gene data show CDR1 as SGHKS and CDR2 as YYEKEE (reference sequence). The CDR3 runs 14 residues. From the 5' RACE reads, TCRdb called clonotypes with MiXCR, one entry per CDR3 protein. The sample comprises nearly 60,000 distinct CDR3 sequences, 3% to 4% of which are singletons, and 7.1% rests with the top ten. This clonotype was seen repeatedly, ten times or more. The specimen sequenced was PBMCs. The V and J genes are TRBV5-5 and TRBJ2-3, with TRBD1 as a possible D gene (6 bases). The receptor's source is a woman aged 55 to 70 with multiple sclerosis. The CDR3 nucleotides are TGTGCCAGCCAGGGGTTTCCTCGAGGAGATACGCAGTATTTT. The encoded protein is CASQGFPRGDTQYF.